This TCR beta chain stems from a study of cytomegalovirus exposure and HLA in healthy donors. Overall study findings and caveats: Associated with cytomegalovirus, according to the listing, were 150 to 200 TCR beta chains. An analysis done earlier found most TCR beta V segments productive about 87% or about 30% of the time.

Regarding this clone: Its antigen is still unknown.

This CDR3 has 13 amino acids. The V end lost 0 bases, the J end lost 11 bases, and 11 bases lay between the germline ends. Germline values: CDR1 LGHNA, CDR2 YSLEER. 60 Vbeta and 13 Jbeta primers were used in PCR. Clones were read by immunoSEQ multiplex PCR, and TCRdb kept only the in-frame ones, dropping some. The sample records 90,000 to 150,000 clones, roughly 80% being singletons. The J gene is TRBJ1-5, the V gene TRBV4-3; the D is unclear. The sequenced sample was PBMCs. This sequence was found in a female donor in good health and CMV-seronegative. The CDR3 DNA reads TGCGCCAGCAGCCAAGATCTAAGGGAGTCCCAGCATTTT. It encodes CASSQDLRESQHF.